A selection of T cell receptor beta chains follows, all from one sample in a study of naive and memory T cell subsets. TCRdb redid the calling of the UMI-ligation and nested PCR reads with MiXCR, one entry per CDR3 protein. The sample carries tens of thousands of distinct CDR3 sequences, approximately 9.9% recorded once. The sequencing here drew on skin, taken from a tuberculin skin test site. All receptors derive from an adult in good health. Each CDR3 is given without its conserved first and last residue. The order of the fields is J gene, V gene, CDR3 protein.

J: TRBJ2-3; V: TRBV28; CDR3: ASRDPSTDTQY
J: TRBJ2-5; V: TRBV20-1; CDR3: SARLAGVQETQY
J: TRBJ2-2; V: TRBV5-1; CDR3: ASSRSSLRGTGELF
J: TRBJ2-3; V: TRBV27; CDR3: ASSLTGNTDTQY
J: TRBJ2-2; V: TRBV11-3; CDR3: ASSGYMENTGELF
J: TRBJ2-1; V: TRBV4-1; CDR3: ASSQDGLAGYNEQF
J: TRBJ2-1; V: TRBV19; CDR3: ASRLAGVRNNEQF
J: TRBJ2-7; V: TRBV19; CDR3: ASSIQRGDRRGEQY
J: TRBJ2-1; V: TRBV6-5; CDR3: ASIASSVPREQF
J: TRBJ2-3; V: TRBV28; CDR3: ASSLPVSFSGRDRTDTQY
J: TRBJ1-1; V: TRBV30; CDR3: AWSITHTEAF
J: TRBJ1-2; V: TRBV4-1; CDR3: ASSLLPEPADGYT
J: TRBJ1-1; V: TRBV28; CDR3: ASSFLITEAF
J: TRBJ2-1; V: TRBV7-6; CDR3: ASSLGGLARTNEQF
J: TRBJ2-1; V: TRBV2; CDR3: ASRADNPNEQF
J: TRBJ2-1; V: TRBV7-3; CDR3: ASSGTADNEQF
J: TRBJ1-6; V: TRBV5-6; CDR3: ASSTGTVAYNSPLH
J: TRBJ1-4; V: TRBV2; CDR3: ASSPARGHRNEKLF
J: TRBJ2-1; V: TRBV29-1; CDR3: SVAGGYNEQF
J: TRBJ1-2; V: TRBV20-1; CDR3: SASPLGQGNYGYT
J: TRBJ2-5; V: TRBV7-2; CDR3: ASSPDPQRYLETQY
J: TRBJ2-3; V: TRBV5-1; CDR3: ASSLIGENTDTQY
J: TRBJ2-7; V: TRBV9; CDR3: ASSAYPSVSAYEQY
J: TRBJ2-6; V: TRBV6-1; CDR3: ASSSRDRGFGANVLT
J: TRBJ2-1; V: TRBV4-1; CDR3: ASSPLWTSGPENEQF
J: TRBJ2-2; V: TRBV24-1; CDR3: ATSDHPGTSGTGELF
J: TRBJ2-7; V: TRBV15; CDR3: ATSRGQATYEQY
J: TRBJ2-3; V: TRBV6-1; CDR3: ASSSNENTQY
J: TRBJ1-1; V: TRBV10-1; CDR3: ASKSDRRPGSEAF
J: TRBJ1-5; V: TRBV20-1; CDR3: SARVTTAGGDQPQH
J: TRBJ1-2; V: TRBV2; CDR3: ASSDLVRLPYT
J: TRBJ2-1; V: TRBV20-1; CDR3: SARGPDPSGNNEQF
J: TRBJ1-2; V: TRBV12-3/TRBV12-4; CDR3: ASTVQGLPSGYT
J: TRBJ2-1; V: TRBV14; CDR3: ASSQVGIYNEQF
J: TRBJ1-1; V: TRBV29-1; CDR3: SGGDTNTEAF
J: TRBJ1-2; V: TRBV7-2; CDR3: ASSSGIRTQNYGYT
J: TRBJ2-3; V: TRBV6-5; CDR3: ASTRGQSASTDTQY
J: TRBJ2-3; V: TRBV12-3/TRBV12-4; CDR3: ASLSGRVQY
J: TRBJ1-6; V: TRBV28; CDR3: ASSPPGTGGASYSPLH
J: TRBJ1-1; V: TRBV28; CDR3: ASSLRWNTEAF
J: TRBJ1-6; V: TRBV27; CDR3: ASTGVYNSPLH
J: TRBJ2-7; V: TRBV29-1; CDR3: SARTGSSYEQY
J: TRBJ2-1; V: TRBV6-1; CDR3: ASNPLEYNEQF
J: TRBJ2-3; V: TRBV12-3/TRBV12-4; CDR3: ASSRGTDTQY
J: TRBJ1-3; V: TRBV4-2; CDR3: ASSQPGALGNTIY
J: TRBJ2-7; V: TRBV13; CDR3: ASSARTSGRRYEQY
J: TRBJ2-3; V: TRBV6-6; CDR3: ASLFTDTQY
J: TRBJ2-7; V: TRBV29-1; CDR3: SVEDSYEQY
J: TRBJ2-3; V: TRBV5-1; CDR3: ASSSGLAGSDTQY
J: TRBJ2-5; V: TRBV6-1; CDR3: ASSEDRSVGRETQY
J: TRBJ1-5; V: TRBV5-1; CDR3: ASSLDGNQPQH
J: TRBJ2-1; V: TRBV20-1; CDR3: SARDWARAIMNEQF
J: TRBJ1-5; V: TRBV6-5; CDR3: ASRIGWDSNQPQH
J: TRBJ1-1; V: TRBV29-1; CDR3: SASRTGSNTEAF
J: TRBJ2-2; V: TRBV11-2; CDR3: ASSFGRGELF